The source of this T cell receptor beta chain is a study of blood T cell repertoires in COVID-19. Background on the study: From the United States, Italy and Spain came samples of acute and convalescent COVID-19. T cells, B-cell-depleted T cells, or PBMCs provided the cDNA or gDNA that served as material.

The CDR3 is made up of 12 amino acids. V was shortened by 2 bases and J by 6 bases, with 6 bases between the two germline ends. The germline V gene has CDR1 KGHSH and CDR2 LQKENI. The sample holds one count of this clone. TCRdb's table, derived via immunoSEQ multiplex PCR, lists solely in-frame clones and lacks some. The table includes about 78,000 clones, less than 95% detected once. The sequence was obtained from a woman aged 45-59 years in a cohort sampled during active COVID-19. The specimen was peripheral blood. This chain uses TRBV18 with TRBJ2-3; D unclear. CDR3 region: CASSPTEDTQYF. The CDR3 coding sequence is TGTGCCAGCTCACCAACAGAGGATACGCAGTATTTT.